This TCR beta chain is from a study of T-cell reconstitution after alpha-beta-depleted transplantation in children. This clonotype came up many times. The CDR3 covers 17 residues. V dropped 2 bases and J dropped 1; count of bases not matched to a gene: 6. Germline V gene data show CDR1 as MGHDK and CDR2 as SYGVNS. Preparation of the TCRbeta library was carried out with unique molecular identifiers. TCRdb passed the PCR reads through MiXCR, listing each CDR3 protein once. The sample yields some 390,000 distinct CDR3 sequences, just over 20% seen once. This receptor was obtained from a human donor who donated a stem cell graft to a child with acute myeloid leukemia. V gene TRBV25-1 combines with J gene TRBJ2-2; 8 positions match TRBD1. The sample here was PBMCs from the stem cell graft donor, taken from the stem cell graft. CDR3 bases: TGTGCCAGCAGTGAACCCGGACAGGGTCTGAACACCGGGGAGCTGTTTTTT. Residues: CASSEPGQGLNTGELFF.